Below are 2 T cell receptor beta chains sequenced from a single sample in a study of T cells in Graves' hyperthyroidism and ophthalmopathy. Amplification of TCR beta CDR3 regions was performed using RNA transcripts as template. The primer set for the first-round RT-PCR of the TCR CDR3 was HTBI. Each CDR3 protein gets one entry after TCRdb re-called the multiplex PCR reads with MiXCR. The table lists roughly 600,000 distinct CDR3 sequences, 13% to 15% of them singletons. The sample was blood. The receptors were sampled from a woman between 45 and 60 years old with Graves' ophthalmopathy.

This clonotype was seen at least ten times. DNA of the CDR3: TGCGCCAGCAGCCCGACAGGGCCCCTCCGCGAGCAGTACTTC. Translated, it gives CASSPTGPLREQYF. The V call is TRBV5-1, the J call TRBJ2-7; 7 bases map to TRBD1. The CDR3 extends over 14 amino acids. Per the germline V gene, CDR1 is SGHRS and CDR2 is YFSETQ. J gave up 6 bases and V 4 bases, and 10 bases lay outside the gene matches.

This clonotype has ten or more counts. The DNA of the CDR3 is TGTGCCAGCAGTACAGCGACTCTCTGGGGCTACACCTTC. The encoded protein is CASSTATLWGYTF. The chain has TRBV28 and TRBJ1-2; D gene unclear. The V end was cut by 5 bases, the J end by 8 bases, with 15 bases between. CDR1 and CDR2 from the germline V gene are MDHEN and SYDVKM. The CDR3 loop spans 13 amino acids.